Listed below are T cell receptor beta chains from one sample, sequenced in a study of control samples from healthy donors and cancer patients. Sequenced by immunoSEQ multiplex PCR; TCRdb stores in-frame clones only, minus some. The top ten hold 8.5% of the sample, which has about 160,000 clones, just under 95% seen once. Sequencing was done on a sample of blood. Receptors originate from a woman between 35 and 50 years old in good health. CDR3s include the opening cysteine and the closing phenylalanine or tryptophan. The D gene is left open where the match is weak. Clone size is shown for a subset of rows, as once, few, many or a class of expanded clone.

clone size,V gene,J gene,D gene,CDR3 DNA,CDR3 protein
-,TRBV7-9,TRBJ2-7,TRBD2,TGTGCCAGCAGCGCGGGGGTAAGCTCCTACGAGCAGTACTTC,CASSAGVSSYEQYF
-,TRBV18,TRBJ2-3,TRBD2,TGTGCCAGCTCACCACCGAACTTGCGGGAGGCAGTTAAGTATTTT,CASSPPNLREAVKYF
-,TRBV11-2,TRBJ1-2,TRBD1,TGTGCCAGCAGCTTAGTAAGGGGGCAGTACACCTTC,CASSLVRGQYTF
once,TRBV10-2,TRBJ2-5,-,TGCGCCAGCTCCGGGGCGAACCGTCAAGAGACCCAGTACTTC,CASSGANRQETQYF
-,TRBV4-3,TRBJ1-2,-,TGCGCCAGCAGCCCCCAAAGGACGGGGAACTATGGCTACACCTTC,CASSPQRTGNYGYTF
-,TRBV6-5,TRBJ2-7,TRBD1,TGTGCCAGCAGGGGACAGTTGGGGGAGCAGTACTTC,CASRGQLGEQYF
-,TRBV12-5,TRBJ1-5,-,TGTGCTAGTGGTTTGTACAACCTAGGGGGAGGCAGCAATCAGCCCCAGCATTTT,CASGLYNLGGGSNQPQHF
-,TRBV10-2,TRBJ2-3,-,TGCGCCAGCACCCCCTTGGGTGGGAATGGTCCAGATACGCAGTATTTT,CASTPLGGNGPDTQYF
-,TRBV7-7,TRBJ2-1,TRBD1,TGTGCTAGCAGCCCCGGACAGGGTACGATCAATGAGCAGTTCTTC,CASSPGQGTINEQFF
-,TRBV6-4,TRBJ1-1,-,TGTGCCAGCAGTGAAGGCCCGAACAGTGCCCACACTGAAGCTTTCTTT,CASSEGPNSAHTEAFF
-,TRBV9,TRBJ1-1,-,TGTGCCAGCAGCTTCCGGGCCTCGGGCACTGAAGCTTTCTTT,CASSFRASGTEAFF
-,TRBV5-4,TRBJ2-1,-,TGTGCCAGCAGTCGCCGGGAGAGCTCCTACAATGAGCAGTTCTTC,CASSRRESSYNEQFF
-,TRBV7-2,TRBJ1-2,-,TGTGCCAGCAGCTTGACCGGGACTGGGAACTATGGCTACACCTTC,CASSLTGTGNYGYTF
-,TRBV19,TRBJ2-5,-,TGTGCCAGTAGTCCTCCACGAGAGGAGTCCCACCTGTACCAAGAGACCCAGTACTTC,CASSPPREESHLYQETQYF
-,TRBV6-6,TRBJ2-2,TRBD2,TGTGCCAGCAGTCCCCCCCACCGACTAGCGGCACCCGGGGAGCTGTTTTTT,CASSPPHRLAAPGELFF
-,TRBV7-2,TRBJ1-2,-,TGTGCCAGCAATCCGACGGGCAACTATGGCTACACCTTC,CASNPTGNYGYTF
-,TRBV10-3,TRBJ1-1,-,TGTGCCATCAGTGAACAAGGGACTGAAGCTTTCTTT,CAISEQGTEAFF
-,TRBV12-3/TRBV12-4,TRBJ1-2,-,TGTGCCAGCAGTTCAGGATCTCTTGGCTACACCTTC,CASSSGSLGYTF
-,TRBV10-2,TRBJ2-4,-,TGCGCCAGCAGGAGATACAGGGAAGCGGGCAAAAACATTCAGTACTTC,CASRRYREAGKNIQYF
-,TRBV4-3,TRBJ1-4,TRBD1,TGCGCCAGCAGCCTGGGATTGAGGACAGGTTATGAAAAACTGTTTTTT,CASSLGLRTGYEKLFF
-,TRBV7-2,TRBJ2-7,-,TGTGCCAGCAGCCCACAGGCGGGACACTACGAGCAGTACTTC,CASSPQAGHYEQYF
-,TRBV10-3,TRBJ1-6,-,TGTGCCATCAGTGTACAGGCTAGGGGCTATAATTCACCCCTCCACTTT,CAISVQARGYNSPLHF
-,TRBV27,TRBJ2-7,-,TGTGCCAGCAGTTTATGGGGGGCAGGGGACCACGAGCAGTACTTC,CASSLWGAGDHEQYF